This section outlines one T cell receptor beta chain sequence together with its context. V dropped 8 bases and J dropped 7 bases, with 13 bases sitting between them. CDR1 and CDR2 (germline): MNHEY, SVGEGT. The CDR3 length is 12 residues. The data belong to a study of T cell repertoires in aging, cancer and after chemotherapy. TCR beta rearrangements were amplified from peripheral blood genomic DNA. Multiplex touch-down PCR with TRB-A/B primers amplified rearranged V-D-J TRB sequences. TCRdb re-called the multiplex PCR reads with MiXCR, one entry per CDR3 protein. The sample carries about 6,400 distinct CDR3 sequences, 25% to 35% recorded once.

The chain uses TRBV6-2 or TRBV6-3 and TRBJ2-3; tentatively, D is TRBD1 (6 bases). Sequencing input: blood. The source is a human donor in good health. The CDR3 spells CASGTGLHTQYF. The CDR3 nucleotides read TGTGCCAGCGGCACAGGGCTCCATACGCAGTATTTT.